Presented here are 32 T cell receptor beta chains from one specimen sequenced in a study of blood T cell repertoires in COVID-19. Assay: immunoSEQ multiplex PCR; the TCRdb copy retains only in-frame clones and omits some. The sample yields around 170,000 clones, about 90% seen once. The sequencing input was peripheral blood. These TCRs come from a woman aged 65 to 85 with acute or convalescent COVID-19.

The V call is TRBV2, the J call TRBJ2-5; D call uncertain. The CDR3 sequence is 13 residues long. The germline gives CDR1 SNHLY, CDR2 FYNNEI. The V end lost 6 bases, the J end lost 5 bases, and 13 bases lay between the germline ends. The DNA for the CDR3 is TGTGCCAGCAGGAGCCTTGGTGAGGAGACCCAGTACTTC. Its translation is CASRSLGEETQYF.

The CDR3: CASSYSKGGYEQYF. The CDR3 region has the DNA TGTGCCAGCAGTTACTCGAAAGGGGGCTACGAGCAGTACTTC. This chain connects TRBV6-5 to TRBJ2-7; D is possibly TRBD1 (6 bases). CDR1 and CDR2 from the germline V gene are MNHEY and SVGAGI. Trimming cost V 0 bases and J 3 bases, with 9 bases left between them. This CDR3 spans 14 amino acids.

The rearrangement uses TRBV5-6 and TRBJ1-5; TRBD1 matches at 8 bases. The CDR3 runs 17 residues. The germline V gene has CDR1 SGHDT and CDR2 YYEEEE. V lost 3 bases to trimming and J lost 2 bases; unmatched junction nucleotides: 10. CDR3 coding DNA: TGTGCCAGCAGCTCGCTACGGACAGGGATTGGCAATCAGCCCCAGCATTTT. Translating it yields CASSSLRTGIGNQPQHF.

Note on this clone: The same CDR3 can be traced to other DNA sequences in this sample. The rearrangement joins TRBV30 to TRBJ1-5, with D maybe TRBD1 (5 bases). The CDR3 has 13 residues. The germline V gene has CDR1 GTSNPN and CDR2 SVGIG (reference sequence). The germline V and J ends were trimmed by 3 bases and 2 bases, with 8 bases remaining between them. The CDR3 nucleotides are TGTGCCTGGAGCCAGGGTGGCAATCAGCCCCAGCATTTT. Residues: CAWSQGGNQPQHF.

J is TRBJ1-1 and V is TRBV19, with 7 bases aligning to TRBD1. Germline V gene data show CDR1 as LNHDA and CDR2 as SQIVND (reference sequence). J gave up 2 bases and V 4 bases, and 4 bases lay outside the gene matches. The CDR3 length is 14 residues. The CDR3 spells CASSTGTVNTEAFF. CDR3 sequence (DNA): TGTGCCAGTAGTACCGGGACAGTAAACACTGAAGCTTTCTTT.

The chain joins TRBV11-3 to TRBJ2-3; D gene unclear. CDR1 and CDR2 (germline): SGHNT, YENEEA. The CDR3 has 15 amino acids. Trimming removed 0 bases from V and 2 bases from J, with 9 bases in between. The CDR3 sequence: CASSLDPGPTDTQYF. The CDR3 DNA reads TGTGCCAGCAGCTTAGACCCGGGTCCCACAGATACGCAGTATTTT.

For the CDR3, the DNA is TGTGCCAGCAGCCTCGACAGGGGCGTGAACATTCAGTACTTC. It encodes CASSLDRGVNIQYF. This chain joins TRBV7-2 and TRBJ2-4, with TRBD1 matching 8 bases. Germline lookup yields CDR1 SGHTA and CDR2 FQGNSA. The CDR3 contains 14 residues. J gave up 7 bases and V 5 bases, and 7 bases lay outside the gene matches. Full variable domain (remainder filled in from reference TRBV7-2 and TRBJ2-4): GAGVSQSPSNKVTEKGKDVELRCDPISGHTALYWYRQSLGQGLEFLIYFQGNSAPDKSGLPSDRFSAERTGGSVSTLTIQRTQQEDSAVYLCASSLDRGVNIQYFGAGTRLSVL.

The V call is TRBV4-3, the J call TRBJ2-5, with D possibly matching TRBD2 (6 bases). V lost 1 base and J 5 bases, leaving 14 bases between the germline ends. The germline gives CDR1 LGHNA, CDR2 YSLEER. The CDR3 contains 15 residues. The chain's CDR3 is CASSQASGEVETQYF. The CDR3 nucleotides are TGCGCCAGCAGCCAAGCTTCTGGGGAGGTTGAGACCCAGTACTTC.

This sequence joins TRBV5-4 and TRBJ1-1; D is possibly TRBD1 (5 bases). The CDR3 spans 15 residues. V lost 4 bases and J lost 1, with 14 bases in between. From germline, CDR1 is SGHNT and CDR2 YYREEE (reference sequence). This CDR3 is CASSPGPQGNTEAFF. The CDR3 bases are TGTGCCAGCAGCCCAGGACCCCAGGGGAACACTGAAGCTTTCTTT.

J is TRBJ1-3 and V is TRBV2, with D perhaps TRBD1 (6 bases). Germline loops: CDR1 SNHLY, CDR2 FYNNEI. V was pared by 5 bases and J by 0 bases, with 14 bases between. The CDR3 covers 16 residues. The CDR3 sequence is CASSYGTPLSGNTIYF. As DNA, the CDR3 is TGTGCCAGCAGTTACGGGACACCTCTCTCTGGAAACACCATATATTTT.

The V call is TRBV19, the J call TRBJ1-5; 7 bases line up with TRBD1. The CDR3 has 20 amino acids. Germline V gene lookup returns CDR1 LNHDA and CDR2 SQIVND (reference sequence). Trimming removed 1 base from V and 0 bases from J; junction bases left unmatched: 15. CDR3 sequence reads: CASSIATGANPSYSNQPQHF. The CDR3 DNA reads TGTGCCAGTAGTATAGCCACAGGGGCCAACCCTTCCTATAGCAATCAGCCCCAGCATTTT.

J is TRBJ1-2 and V is TRBV5-1, with D possibly being TRBD1 (5 bases). Trimming removed 3 bases from V and 2 bases from J, with 11 bases in between. Germline values: CDR1 SGHRS, CDR2 YFSETQ. The CDR3 consists of 14 residues. CDR3 loop: CASSSHGGNYGYTF. Here the CDR3 DNA reads TGCGCCAGCAGCTCGCATGGGGGGAACTATGGCTACACCTTC.

This chain joins TRBV7-3 and TRBJ2-3; D is perhaps TRBD2 (6 bases). The CDR3 contains 15 residues. V gave up 5 bases and J gave up 5 bases, with 17 bases separating them. Germline CDR1 reads SGHTA; CDR2 reads FQGTGA. The CDR3 reads CASSLMGGTGDTQYF. CDR3 sequence (DNA): TGTGCCAGCAGCCTAATGGGCGGGACGGGAGATACGCAGTATTTT.

The chain carries TRBV18 and TRBJ1-1; 7 bases match TRBD1. The V segment lost 6 bases and the J segment 5 bases; nucleotides outside the gene matches: 21. The CDR3 is 18 residues long. The germline V gene has CDR1 KGHSH and CDR2 LQKENI. The CDR3: CASSPRDRVGEGRTEAFF. CDR3 nucleotide sequence: TGTGCCAGCTCGCCTCGGGACAGAGTGGGAGAGGGACGGACTGAAGCTTTCTTT. Filled out from reference TRBV18 and TRBJ1-1, the complete variable domain reads NAGVMQNPRHLVRRRGQEARLRCSPMKGHSHVYWYRQLPEEGLKFMVYLQKENIIDESGMPKERFSAEFPKEGPSILRIQQVVRGDSAAYFCASSPRDRVGEGRTEAFFGQGTRLTVV.

This clone was recorded once. The germline gene is not matched at one end of the junction; a read error may be the cause. CDR3 amino acids: CASSQTGSDAFF. CDR3 sequence (DNA): TGTGCCAGTAGCCAAACAGGGTCTGACGCTTTCTTT. The chain combines TRBV19 with TRBJ1-1, with D perhaps TRBD1 (6 bases). This CDR3 comprises 12 residues. Germline V gene data show CDR1 as LNHDA and CDR2 as SQIVND (reference sequence).

The V gene is TRBV2, the J gene TRBJ2-2; the D is unclear. CDR3 length equals 14 residues. From germline, CDR1 is SNHLY and CDR2 FYNNEI. V lost 6 bases to trimming and J lost 5 bases, with 13 bases between them. The CDR3: CASSLIAVTGELFF. CDR3 DNA: TGTGCCAGCAGCTTAATAGCTGTTACCGGGGAGCTGTTTTTT.

The gene calls are TRBV6-5 and TRBJ2-2; 7 positions match TRBD2. The junction had 10 bases not matched to a gene; V was cut back by 7 bases and J by 5 bases. In germline, CDR1 is MNHEY, CDR2 SVGAGI. The length of the CDR3 is 15 residues. CDR3 in amino acids: CASTGGRVLTGELFF. The DNA for the CDR3 is TGTGCCAGCACGGGGGGAAGAGTATTAACCGGGGAGCTGTTTTTT.

This sequence joins TRBV27 and TRBJ1-3, with D perhaps TRBD1 (5 bases). The CDR3 contains 14 residues. From germline, CDR1 is MNHEY and CDR2 SMNVEV (reference sequence). Trimming removed 6 bases from V and 0 bases from J, with 9 bases in between. CDR3 amino acids: CASRKTDSGNTIYF. CDR3 bases: TGTGCCAGCAGGAAGACAGACTCTGGAAACACCATATATTTT.

The V call is TRBV19, the J call TRBJ2-7; a possible D gene is TRBD1 (6 bases). Between the trimmed V and J ends, which lost 4 bases and 2 bases, there was a span of 12 bases. Germline-derived CDR1 and CDR2 are LNHDA and SQIVND (reference sequence). This CDR3 region has 14 residues. The DNA for the CDR3 is TGTGCCAGTAGTAGCAGAAGGGGGACCTACGAGCAGTACTTC. This sequence encodes CASSSRRGTYEQYF. Filled out from reference TRBV19 and TRBJ2-7, the complete variable domain reads DGGITQSPKYLFRKEGQNVTLSCEQNLNHDAMYWYRQDPGQGLRLIYYSQIVNDFQKGDIAEGYSVSREKKESFPLTVTSAQKNPTAFYLCASSSRRGTYEQYFGPGTRLTVT.

This clone was recorded a few times. The rearrangement joins TRBV10-2 to TRBJ1-2, with 7 bases that match TRBD1. V gave up 5 bases and J gave up 7 bases; unmatched junction bases: 7. Germline V gene sequence: CDR1 WSHSY, CDR2 SAAADI. CDR3 length: 13 residues. The CDR3 sequence is CASSLQGNSGYTF. The CDR3 nucleotides are TGCGCCAGCAGTTTACAGGGGAATAGTGGCTACACCTTC.

The chain recombines TRBV6-2 or TRBV6-3 with TRBJ2-1; maybe TRBD1 (6 bases). This CDR3 spans 13 amino acids. Germline lookup yields CDR1 MNHEY and CDR2 SVGEGT. V lost 6 bases and J 10 bases, leaving 16 bases between the germline ends. CDR3 nucleotides: TGTGCCAGCAGCCGACCAGGGGCAGGGGAGCAGTTCTTC. Translation: CASSRPGAGEQFF.

This rearrangement joins TRBV10-2 to TRBJ1-5, with D unclear. Germline CDR1 is WSHSY and CDR2 is SAAADI. The CDR3 runs to 14 residues. Trimming took off 5 bases at V and 3 bases at J, with 11 bases between the two ends. Here the CDR3 reads CASSTNIDNQPQHF. The CDR3 DNA is TGCGCCAGCAGTACAAACATTGACAATCAGCCCCAGCATTTT.

The gene calls are TRBV15 and TRBJ1-5; D might be TRBD1 (5 bases). The CDR3 has 15 amino acids. Germline V gene sequence: CDR1 LNHNV, CDR2 YYDKDF (reference sequence). Trimming took 4 bases from V and 4 from J, leaving 14 bases between them. The CDR3 DNA sequence: TGTGCCACCAGCAAAGAGCTTCAGGGTAATCAGCCCCAGCATTTT. Protein product: CATSKELQGNQPQHF.

The gene calls are TRBV11-2 and TRBJ1-6, with D perhaps matching TRBD1 (6 bases). CDR1 is SGHAT and CDR2 is FQNNGV in the germline V gene. The CDR3 has 18 amino acids. Trimming removed 5 bases from V and 6 bases from J, with 23 bases in between. CDR3 coding DNA: TGTGCCAGCAGCCCGTCGGGGAAATTAGGACAGTTTAATTCACCCCTCCACTTT. Its protein is CASSPSGKLGQFNSPLHF. Variable domain in full (rest from reference TRBV11-2 and TRBJ1-6): EAGVAQSPRYKIIEKRQSVAFWCNPISGHATLYWYQQILGQGPKLLIQFQNNGVVDDSQLPKDRFSAERLKGVDSTLKIQPAKLEDSAVYLCASSPSGKLGQFNSPLHFGNGTRLTVT.

The chain uses TRBV6-2 or TRBV6-3 and TRBJ2-3; TRBD2 aligns across 11 bases. The germline V gene encodes CDR1 MNHEY and CDR2 SVGEGT. Unmatched junction bases numbered 6, after V lost 5 bases and J lost 2 bases. This CDR3 contains 16 residues. The DNA of the CDR3 is TGTGCCAGCAGTCAAAGACTAGCGGGGCCCACAGATACGCAGTATTTT. It encodes CASSQRLAGPTDTQYF.

The chain links TRBV7-9 to TRBJ1-4, with D perhaps TRBD1 (6 bases). V gave up 3 bases and J gave up 0 bases, with 8 bases separating them. Germline CDR1 SEHNR, CDR2 FQNEAQ (reference sequence). This CDR3 has 15 residues. DNA for the CDR3: TGTGCCAGCAGCTTCGGACAGACAACTAATGAAAAACTGTTTTTT. It yields the protein CASSFGQTTNEKLFF.

V is TRBV18 and J is TRBJ2-1, with a weak D call TRBD1 (6 bases). Trimming shortened V by 2 bases and J by 9 bases, and 17 bases separated the two germline ends. CDR1 is KGHSH and CDR2 is LQKENI in the germline V gene. The CDR3 loop spans 15 amino acids. CDR3 amino acids: CASSPTGPDISEQFF. The DNA of the CDR3 is TGTGCCAGCTCACCAACAGGGCCCGATATTAGTGAGCAGTTCTTC.

This clone was seen a single time. This sequence joins TRBV30 and TRBJ1-6; 11 bases fit TRBD1. The V and J ends lost 7 bases and 14 bases, in that order; junction bases with no gene match: 7. The V gene's germline CDR1 is GTSNPN and CDR2 SVGIG (reference sequence). This CDR3 spans 12 amino acids. The CDR3, as DNA: TGTGCCTCGGACAGGGGGCGGGTGGCCCTCCACTTT. This codes for CASDRGRVALHF.

This clone was observed a few times. The chain links TRBV7-9 to TRBJ1-6; 9 nucleotides agree with TRBD1. Germline V gene data show CDR1 as SEHNR and CDR2 as FQNEAQ (reference sequence). CDR3 length equals 15 residues. The V gene end was trimmed by 7 bases and the J gene end by 7 bases; junction bases not matched to a gene: 8. The CDR3 sequence: CASILGGQGNSPLHF. In DNA form, the CDR3 reads TGTGCCAGCATCCTAGGAGGACAGGGGAATTCACCCCTCCACTTT.

The sample holds one count of this clone. The chain is built from TRBV7-9 and TRBJ1-4; 7 positions agree with TRBD1. The CDR3 totals 15 residues. The germline V gene encodes CDR1 SEHNR and CDR2 FQNEAQ (reference sequence). Trimming took 4 bases from V and 3 from J; bases not matched to a gene: 5. The CDR3 protein is CASSSGTAANEKLFF. The CDR3 DNA reads TGTGCCAGCAGCTCGGGGACAGCGGCTAATGAAAAACTGTTTTTT.

This rearrangement joins TRBV2 to TRBJ2-7; 12 nucleotides agree with TRBD2. This CDR3 is built from 14 residues. Germline V CDR1 and CDR2: SNHLY, FYNNEI. With V trimmed by 3 bases and J by 4 bases, 1 base remained unmatched. The CDR3 here is CASSETSGSYEQYF. The CDR3 DNA reads TGTGCCAGCAGTGAGACTAGCGGGAGTTACGAGCAGTACTTC.

V usage is TRBV14 and J usage is TRBJ2-1, with 8 bases aligning to TRBD1. Looked up from germline, CDR1 is SGHDN and CDR2 is FVKESK. The CDR3 is 17 amino acids. V lost 0 bases to trimming and J lost 5 bases; unmatched junction nucleotides: 9. CDR3 residues: CASSQDWRQGSHNEQFF. The CDR3 region has the DNA TGTGCCAGCAGCCAAGATTGGAGACAGGGGTCCCACAATGAGCAGTTCTTC.